This T cell receptor beta chain was identified in a study of neurological immune-mediated disorders. This clonotype has at least ten counts. Germline assignment: CDR1 MNHEY and CDR2 SMNVEV (reference sequence). CDR3 length equals 13 residues. The V end lost 3 bases, the J end lost 6 bases, and 8 bases lay between the germline ends. TCRdb analysed the 5' RACE reads with MiXCR anew, one entry per CDR3 protein. The table lists approximately 87,000 distinct CDR3 sequences, 12% to 15% of them singletons, with around 6.8% in the top ten. Sequenced: PBMCs. The chain is built from TRBV27 and TRBJ2-2; D could derive from TRBD1 or TRBD2 (6 bases each). This clonotype was sampled from a woman between 50 and 59 years old in good health. The CDR3 loop is CASSFGGPGELFF. The CDR3 nucleotides are TGTGCCAGCAGTTTCGGGGGCCCCGGGGAGCTGTTTTTT.